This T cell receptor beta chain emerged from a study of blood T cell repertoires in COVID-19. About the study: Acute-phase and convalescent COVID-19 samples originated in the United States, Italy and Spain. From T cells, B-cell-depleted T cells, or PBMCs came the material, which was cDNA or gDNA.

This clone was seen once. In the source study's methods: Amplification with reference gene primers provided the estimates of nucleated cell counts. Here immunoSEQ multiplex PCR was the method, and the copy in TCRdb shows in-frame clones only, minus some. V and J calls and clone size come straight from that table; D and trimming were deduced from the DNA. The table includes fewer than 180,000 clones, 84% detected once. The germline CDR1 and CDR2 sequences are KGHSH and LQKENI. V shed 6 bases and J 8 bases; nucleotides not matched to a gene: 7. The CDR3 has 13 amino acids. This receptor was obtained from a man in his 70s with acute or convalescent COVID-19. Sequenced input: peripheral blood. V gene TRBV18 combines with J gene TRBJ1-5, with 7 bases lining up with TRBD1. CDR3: CASSQGQFKPQHF. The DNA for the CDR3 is TGTGCCAGCTCGCAGGGACAGTTCAAGCCCCAGCATTTT.